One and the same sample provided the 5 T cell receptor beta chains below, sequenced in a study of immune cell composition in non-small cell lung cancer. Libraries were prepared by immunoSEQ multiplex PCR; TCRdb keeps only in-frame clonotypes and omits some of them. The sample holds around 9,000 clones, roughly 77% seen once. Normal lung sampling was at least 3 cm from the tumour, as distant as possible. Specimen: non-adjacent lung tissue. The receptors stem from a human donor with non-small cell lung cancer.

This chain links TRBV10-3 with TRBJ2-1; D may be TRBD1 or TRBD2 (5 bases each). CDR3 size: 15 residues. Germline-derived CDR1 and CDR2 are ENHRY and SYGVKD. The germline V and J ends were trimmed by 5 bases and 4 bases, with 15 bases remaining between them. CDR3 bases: TGTGCCATCAGTCCAACAGGCGGGTCTTACAATGAGCAGTTCTTC. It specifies CAISPTGGSYNEQFF.

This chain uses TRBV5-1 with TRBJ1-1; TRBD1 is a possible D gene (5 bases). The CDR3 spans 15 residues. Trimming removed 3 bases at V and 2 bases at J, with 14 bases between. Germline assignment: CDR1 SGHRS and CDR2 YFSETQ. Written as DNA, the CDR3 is TGCGCCAGCAGCTCCTCGGTGGGGGATAACACTGAAGCTTTCTTT. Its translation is CASSSSVGDNTEAFF.

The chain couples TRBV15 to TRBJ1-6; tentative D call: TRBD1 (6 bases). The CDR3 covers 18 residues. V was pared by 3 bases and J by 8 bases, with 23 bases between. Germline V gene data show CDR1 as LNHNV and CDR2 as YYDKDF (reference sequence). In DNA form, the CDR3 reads TGTGCCACCAGCAGGGATCGGTCCCACAGGGTTTTTGATTCACCCCTCCACTTT. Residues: CATSRDRSHRVFDSPLHF.

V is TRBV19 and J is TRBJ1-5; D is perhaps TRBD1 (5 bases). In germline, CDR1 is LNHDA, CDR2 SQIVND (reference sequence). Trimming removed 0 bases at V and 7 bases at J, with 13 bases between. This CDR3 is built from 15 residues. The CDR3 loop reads CASSIDWGNPQPQHF. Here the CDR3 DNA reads TGTGCCAGTAGTATAGATTGGGGGAATCCCCAGCCCCAGCATTTT. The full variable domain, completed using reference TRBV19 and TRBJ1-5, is DGGITQSPKYLFRKEGQNVTLSCEQNLNHDAMYWYRQDPGQGLRLIYYSQIVNDFQKGDIAEGYSVSREKKESFPLTVTSAQKNPTAFYLCASSIDWGNPQPQHFGDGTRLSIL.

In DNA, the CDR3 is TGTGCCAGCAGCCTTTCGCCCCACAGGGAGGTCACTGAAGCTTTCTTT. Its protein product is CASSLSPHREVTEAFF. This chain connects TRBV11-2 to TRBJ1-1; tentatively, D is TRBD1 (6 bases). The germline CDR1 and CDR2 sequences are SGHAT and FQNNGV. CDR3 length: 16 residues. V lost 5 bases and J 4 bases, leaving 20 bases between the germline ends.